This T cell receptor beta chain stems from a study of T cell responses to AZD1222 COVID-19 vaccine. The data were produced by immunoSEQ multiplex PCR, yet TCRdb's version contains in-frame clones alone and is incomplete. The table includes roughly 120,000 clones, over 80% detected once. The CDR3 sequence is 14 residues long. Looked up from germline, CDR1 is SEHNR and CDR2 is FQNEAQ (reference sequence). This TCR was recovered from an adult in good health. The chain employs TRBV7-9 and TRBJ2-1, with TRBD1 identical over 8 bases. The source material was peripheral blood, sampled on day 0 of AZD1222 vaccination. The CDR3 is CPGGPSYFYNEQFF. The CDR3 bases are TGTCCAGGGGGCCCTTCTTACTTTTACAATGAGCAGTTCTTC.